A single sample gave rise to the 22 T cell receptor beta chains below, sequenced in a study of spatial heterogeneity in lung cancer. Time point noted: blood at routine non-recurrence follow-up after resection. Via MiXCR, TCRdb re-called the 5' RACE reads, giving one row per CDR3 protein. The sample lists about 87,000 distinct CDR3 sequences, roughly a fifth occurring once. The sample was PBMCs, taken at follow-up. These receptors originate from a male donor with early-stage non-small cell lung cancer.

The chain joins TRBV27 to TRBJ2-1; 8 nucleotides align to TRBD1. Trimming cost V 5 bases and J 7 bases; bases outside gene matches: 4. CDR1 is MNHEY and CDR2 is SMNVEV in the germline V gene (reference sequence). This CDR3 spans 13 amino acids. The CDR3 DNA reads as TGTGCCAGCAGTCCCCGACAGGGGAATGAGCAGTTCTTC. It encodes CASSPRQGNEQFF.

CDR3 sequence reads: CASGTGLAGANVLTF. CDR3 bases: TGTGCTAGTGGAACGGGACTCGCTGGGGCCAACGTCCTGACTTTC. This chain connects TRBV12-5 to TRBJ2-6; perhaps TRBD2 as D (6 bases). CDR3 length: 15 amino acids. CDR1 LGHNT and CDR2 FRNRAP come from the germline V gene. Trimming left V 6 bases short and J 2 bases short, with 11 bases between.

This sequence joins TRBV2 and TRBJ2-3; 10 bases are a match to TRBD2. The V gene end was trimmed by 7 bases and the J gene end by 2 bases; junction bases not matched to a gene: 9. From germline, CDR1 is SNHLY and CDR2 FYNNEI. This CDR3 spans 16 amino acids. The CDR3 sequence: CASKRPSGGSTDTQYF. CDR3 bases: TGTGCCAGCAAAAGGCCTAGCGGGGGTTCCACAGATACGCAGTATTTT.

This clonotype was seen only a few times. The DNA for the CDR3 is TGCGCCAGCAGCCAGGAGGAACCCATGGCCTACAATGAGCAGTTCTTC. Residues: CASSQEEPMAYNEQFF. The V and J genes are TRBV4-1 and TRBJ2-1; D is possibly TRBD2 (5 bases). V dropped 3 bases and J dropped 2 bases, with 14 bases sitting between them. From germline, CDR1 is MGHRA and CDR2 YSYEKL. The CDR3 loop spans 16 amino acids.

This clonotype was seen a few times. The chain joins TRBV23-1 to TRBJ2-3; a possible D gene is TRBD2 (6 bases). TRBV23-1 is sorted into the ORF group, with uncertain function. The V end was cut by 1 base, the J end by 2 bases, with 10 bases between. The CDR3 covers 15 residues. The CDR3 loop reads CASSQYGRDTDTQYF. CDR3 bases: TGCGCCAGCAGTCAATATGGGCGGGACACAGATACGCAGTATTTT.

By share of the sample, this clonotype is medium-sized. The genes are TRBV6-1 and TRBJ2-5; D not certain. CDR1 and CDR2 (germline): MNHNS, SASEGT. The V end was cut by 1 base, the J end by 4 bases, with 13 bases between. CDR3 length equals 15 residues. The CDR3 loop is CASSEEDLPPETQYF. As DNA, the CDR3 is TGTGCCAGCAGTGAAGAGGACCTACCTCCAGAGACCCAGTACTTC.

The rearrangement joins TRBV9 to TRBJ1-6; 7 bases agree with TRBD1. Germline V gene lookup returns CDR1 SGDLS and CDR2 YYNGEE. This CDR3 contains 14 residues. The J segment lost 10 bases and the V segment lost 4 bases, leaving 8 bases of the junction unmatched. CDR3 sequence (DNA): TGTGCCAGCAGCCCCCAGGGGGTCGGATCACCCCTCCACTTT. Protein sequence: CASSPQGVGSPLHF.

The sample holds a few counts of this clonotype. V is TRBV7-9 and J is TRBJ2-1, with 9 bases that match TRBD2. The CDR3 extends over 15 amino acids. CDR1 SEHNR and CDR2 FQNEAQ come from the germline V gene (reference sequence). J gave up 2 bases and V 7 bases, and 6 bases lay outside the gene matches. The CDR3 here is CASTVSGSTYNEQFF. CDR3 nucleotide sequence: TGTGCCAGCACGGTTAGCGGGAGCACCTACAATGAGCAGTTCTTC.

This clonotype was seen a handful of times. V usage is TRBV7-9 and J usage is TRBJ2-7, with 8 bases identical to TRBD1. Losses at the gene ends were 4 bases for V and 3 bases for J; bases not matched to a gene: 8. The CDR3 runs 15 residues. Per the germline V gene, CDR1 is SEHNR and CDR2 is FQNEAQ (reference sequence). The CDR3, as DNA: TGTGCCAGCAGCTCGCCTGACAGGGGTAGCTACGAGCAGTACGTC. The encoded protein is CASSSPDRGSYEQYV.

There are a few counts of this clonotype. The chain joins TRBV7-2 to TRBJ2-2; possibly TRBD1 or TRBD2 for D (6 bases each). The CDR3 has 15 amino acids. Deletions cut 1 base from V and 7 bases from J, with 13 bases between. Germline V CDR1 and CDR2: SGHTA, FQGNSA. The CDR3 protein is CASSLEGGTYGELFF. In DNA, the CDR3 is TGTGCCAGCAGCTTAGAAGGGGGGACCTACGGGGAGCTGTTTTTT.

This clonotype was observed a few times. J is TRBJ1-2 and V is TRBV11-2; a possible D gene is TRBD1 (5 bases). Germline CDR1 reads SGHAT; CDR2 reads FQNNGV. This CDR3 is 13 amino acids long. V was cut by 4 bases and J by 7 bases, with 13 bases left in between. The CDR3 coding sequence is TGTGCCAGCAGCTCAGCCAGGGTTAGTGGCTACACCTTC. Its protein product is CASSSARVSGYTF. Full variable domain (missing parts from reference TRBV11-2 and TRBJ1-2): EAGVAQSPRYKIIEKRQSVAFWCNPISGHATLYWYQQILGQGPKLLIQFQNNGVVDDSQLPKDRFSAERLKGVDSTLKIQPAKLEDSAVYLCASSSARVSGYTFGSGTRLTVV.

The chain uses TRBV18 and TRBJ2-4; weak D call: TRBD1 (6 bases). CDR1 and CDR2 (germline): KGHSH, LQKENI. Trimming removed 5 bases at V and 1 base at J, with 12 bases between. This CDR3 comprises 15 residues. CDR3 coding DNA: TGTGCCAGCTCAACACAGGGATCGGCCAAAAACATTCAGTACTTC. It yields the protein CASSTQGSAKNIQYF.

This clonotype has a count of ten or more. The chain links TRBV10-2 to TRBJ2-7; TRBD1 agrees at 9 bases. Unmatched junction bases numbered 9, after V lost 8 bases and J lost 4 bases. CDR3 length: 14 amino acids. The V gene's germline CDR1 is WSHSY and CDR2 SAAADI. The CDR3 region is CASSLGTGSYEQYV. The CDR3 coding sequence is TGCGCCAGCTCCTTAGGGACAGGGTCTTACGAGCAGTACGTC.

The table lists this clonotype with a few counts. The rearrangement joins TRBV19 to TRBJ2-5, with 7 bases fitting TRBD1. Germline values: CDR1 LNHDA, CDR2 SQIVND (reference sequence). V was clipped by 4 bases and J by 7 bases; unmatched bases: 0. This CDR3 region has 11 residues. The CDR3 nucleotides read TGTGCCAGTAGTAACAGGGGGACCCAGTACTTC. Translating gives CASSNRGTQYF.

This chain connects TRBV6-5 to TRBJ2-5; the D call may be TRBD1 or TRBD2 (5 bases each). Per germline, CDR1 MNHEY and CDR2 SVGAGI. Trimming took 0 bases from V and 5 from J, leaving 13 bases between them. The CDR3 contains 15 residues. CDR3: CASSYSRTGTETQYF. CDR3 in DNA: TGTGCCAGCAGTTACTCGAGGACGGGGACGGAGACCCAGTACTTC.

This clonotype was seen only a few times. Here the CDR3 reads CASSRPGGWDEQFF. CDR3 DNA: TGTGCCAGCAGCCGGCCAGGGGGTTGGGATGAGCAGTTCTTC. The V and J genes are TRBV3-1 and TRBJ2-1; 7 bases align to TRBD1. J was trimmed by 8 bases and V by 4 bases; bases with no gene match: 8. The CDR3 runs to 14 residues. CDR1 LGHDT and CDR2 YNNKEL come from the germline V gene (reference sequence).

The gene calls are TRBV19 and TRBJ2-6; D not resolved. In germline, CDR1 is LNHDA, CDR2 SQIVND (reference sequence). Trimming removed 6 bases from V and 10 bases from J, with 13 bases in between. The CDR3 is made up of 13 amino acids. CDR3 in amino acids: CASREISVNVLTF. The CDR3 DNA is TGTGCCAGTAGAGAAATTTCAGTGAACGTCCTGACTTTC.

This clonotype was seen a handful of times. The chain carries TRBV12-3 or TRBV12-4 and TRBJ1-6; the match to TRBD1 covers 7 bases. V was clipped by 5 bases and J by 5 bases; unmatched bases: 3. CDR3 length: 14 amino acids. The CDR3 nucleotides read TGTGCCAGCAGTCGGACAGGACATAATTCACCCCTCCACTTT. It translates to CASSRTGHNSPLHF.

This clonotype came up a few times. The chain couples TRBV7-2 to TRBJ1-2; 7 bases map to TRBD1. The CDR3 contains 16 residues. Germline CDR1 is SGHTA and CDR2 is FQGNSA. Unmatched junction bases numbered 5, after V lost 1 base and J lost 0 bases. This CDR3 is CASSLGTGRANYGYTF. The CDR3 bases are TGTGCCAGCAGCTTAGGGACAGGTAGAGCTAACTATGGCTACACCTTC.

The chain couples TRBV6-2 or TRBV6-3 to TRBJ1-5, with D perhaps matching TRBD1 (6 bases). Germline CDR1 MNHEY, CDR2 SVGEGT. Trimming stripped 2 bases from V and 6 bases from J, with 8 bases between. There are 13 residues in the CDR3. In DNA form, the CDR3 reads TGTGCCAGCAGTTACACAGGGAGTCAGCCCCAGCATTTT. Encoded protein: CASSYTGSQPQHF.

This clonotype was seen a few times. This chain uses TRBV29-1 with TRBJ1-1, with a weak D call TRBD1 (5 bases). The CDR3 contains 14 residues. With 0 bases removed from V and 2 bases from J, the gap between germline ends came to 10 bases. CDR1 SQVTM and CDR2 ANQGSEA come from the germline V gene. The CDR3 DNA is TGCAGCGTTGAAGATACCGGGGGTAACACTGAAGCTTTCTTT. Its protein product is CSVEDTGGNTEAFF.

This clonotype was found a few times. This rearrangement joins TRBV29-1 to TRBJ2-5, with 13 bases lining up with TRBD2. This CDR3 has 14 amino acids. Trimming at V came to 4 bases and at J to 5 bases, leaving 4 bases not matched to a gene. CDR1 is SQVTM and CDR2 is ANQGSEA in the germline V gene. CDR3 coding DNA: TGCAGCGTTGTGACTAGCGGGAGGTTGGAGACCCAGTACTTC. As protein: CSVVTSGRLETQYF. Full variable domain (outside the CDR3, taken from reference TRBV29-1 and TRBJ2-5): SAVISQKPSRDICQRGTSLTIQCQVDSQVTMMFWYRQQPGQSLTLIATANQGSEATYESGFVIDKFPISRPNLTFSTLTVSNMSPEDSSIYLCSVVTSGRLETQYFGPGTRLLVL.